This TCR beta chain is drawn from a study of shared clonotypes between healthy human individuals. Looked up from germline, CDR1 is SGHAT and CDR2 is FQNNGV. The CDR3 has 14 amino acids. Trimming removed 8 bases from V and 4 bases from J; junction bases left unmatched: 10. Approximately 30,000 T cell genomes (roughly 0.2 ug DNA) went into each sorted-subset replicate. The protocol was immunoSEQ multiplex PCR, while the TCRdb copy is restricted to in-frame clones and leaves out a portion. The sample includes around 2.5 million clones, roughly 93% seen only once; the top ten take 0.36%. The sequencing input was naive CD4+ T cells from PBMCs. Subset here: CD45RA+ positively selected. J is TRBJ2-7 and V is TRBV11-2; 8 bases agree with TRBD2. This receptor was taken from a man between 18 and 29 years old in good health. Some clones in this sample may be carry-over from other donors' samples. CDR3 region: CASDLSSGLYEQYF. For the CDR3, the DNA is TGTGCCAGCGACCTATCTAGCGGGCTTTACGAGCAGTACTTC. The full variable domain, in which reference TRBV11-2 and TRBJ2-7 provide the parts outside the CDR3, is EAGVAQSPRYKIIEKRQSVAFWCNPISGHATLYWYQQILGQGPKLLIQFQNNGVVDDSQLPKDRFSAERLKGVDSTLKIQPAKLEDSAVYLCASDLSSGLYEQYFGPGTRLTVT.